These 17 T cell receptor beta chains were sequenced from one sample in a study of T cells in Graves' hyperthyroidism and ophthalmopathy (dated 2019 in TCRdb). The method behind the library was multiplex PCR. The reads were generated on an Illumina HiSeq 2000. The TCR beta CDR3 regions were amplified from RNA transcripts. The first round of RT-PCR for the TCR CDR3 was performed with the HTBI primer set and the Qiagen OneStep RT-PCR kit. Starting from the raw public reads, TCRdb applied fastp trimming at Q25, assembled clones with MiXCR and retained in-frame beta chains. Duplicate CDR3 protein sequences are folded into a single record with the most common DNA and genes. The sample data list hundreds of thousands of distinct CDR3 sequences, and about 13% of these were observed just once. Clones ranked in the top ten supply 9.2% of the sample. Sequencing was done on a sample of blood. These receptors were obtained from a young woman with Graves' hyperthyroidism.

This clonotype was seen many times. The V and J genes are TRBV6-1 and TRBJ1-1; 7 bases fit TRBD1. The V and J ends lost 6 bases and 3 bases, in that order; junction bases with no gene match: 4. The CDR3 covers 13 residues. CDR1 and CDR2 from the germline V gene are MNHNS and SASEGT. The CDR3 region is CASRVGQYTEAFF. The CDR3 DNA sequence: TGTGCCAGCAGGGTGGGACAGTACACTGAAGCTTTCTTT.

This clonotype was counted ten times or more. The gene calls are TRBV7-6 and TRBJ2-3; D is undetermined. V lost 5 bases, J lost 0 bases, and 6 bases lay in between. CDR1 is SGHVS and CDR2 is FNYEAQ in the germline V gene. This CDR3 contains 13 residues. DNA for the CDR3: TGTGCCAGCAGCAGGTGGAGCACAGATACGCAGTATTTT. As protein: CASSRWSTDTQYF.

This clonotype was seen many times. The chain is built from TRBV20-1 and TRBJ1-2, with 9 bases fitting TRBD1. V was pared by 6 bases and J by 7 bases, with 3 bases of the junction left unmatched. This CDR3 comprises 11 residues. Germline V gives CDR1 DFQATT, CDR2 SNEGSKA (reference sequence). CDR3 DNA sequence: TGCAGTGCGCCGGACAGGGGTGGCTACACCTTC. This sequence encodes CSAPDRGGYTF.

The genes are TRBV9 and TRBJ1-1; no clear D. V was cut by 4 bases and J by 4 bases, with 14 bases left in between. This CDR3 has 14 residues. From germline, CDR1 is SGDLS and CDR2 YYNGEE. CDR3 nucleotide sequence: TGTGCCAGCAGCCCCGGTCCGCGGGCCACTGAAGCTTTCTTT. Encoded protein: CASSPGPRATEAFF.

This clonotype was counted ten times or more. The chain carries TRBV4-1 and TRBJ1-1; D possibly corresponds to TRBD1 (5 bases). The germline V and J ends were trimmed by 1 base and 0 bases, with 9 bases remaining between them. In germline, CDR1 is MGHRA, CDR2 YSYEKL. The CDR3 has 15 residues. The CDR3 nucleotides are TGCGCCAGCAGCCAAGGGCAGGGACTGAACACTGAAGCTTTCTTT. It is translated as CASSQGQGLNTEAFF.

This clonotype has at least ten counts. The genes are TRBV13 and TRBJ1-2; no clear D gene. Germline CDR1 reads PRHDT; CDR2 reads FYEKMQ (reference sequence). The CDR3 runs to 16 residues. V lost 5 bases, J lost 6 bases, and 22 bases lay in between. The CDR3 nucleotides read TGTGCCAGCAGCACACAACCCCGGGAGCAGTCTCATGGCTACACCTTC. It codes for CASSTQPREQSHGYTF.

As to this clonotype: This may be a read error, as it is one base from a much larger clone. The rearrangement joins TRBV28 to TRBJ2-6; D gene unclear. V lost 3 bases to trimming and J lost 4 bases, with 10 bases between them. Germline CDR1 is MDHEN and CDR2 is SYDVKM. The CDR3 has 15 amino acids. Written as DNA, the CDR3 is TGTGCCAGCAGTTTTCTAAGGGTCGGGGCCAACGTCCTGACTTTC. This codes for CASSFLRVGANVLTF.

The chain recombines TRBV7-2 with TRBJ2-3, with D possibly TRBD1 on 5 matching bases. The CDR3 is made up of 14 amino acids. Trimming removed 1 base from V and 2 bases from J, with 7 bases in between. Germline CDR1 and CDR2: SGHTA and FQGNSA. The CDR3 nucleotides read TGTGCCAGCAGCTTAGGACAGATCACAGATACGCAGTATTTT. Its protein product is CASSLGQITDTQYF.

This clonotype was seen many times. The chain carries TRBV19 and TRBJ1-1; D uncertain. The V gene's germline CDR1 is LNHDA and CDR2 SQIVND (reference sequence). V was trimmed by 7 bases and J by 6 bases, leaving 21 bases between them. This CDR3 spans 15 amino acids. The CDR3 coding sequence is TGTGCCAGTATCGACCTTGGTGAAGCCGCGGCTGAAGCTTTCTTT. It specifies CASIDLGEAAAEAFF. The variable domain in full, completed from reference TRBV19 and TRBJ1-1, reads DGGITQSPKYLFRKEGQNVTLSCEQNLNHDAMYWYRQDPGQGLRLIYYSQIVNDFQKGDIAEGYSVSREKKESFPLTVTSAQKNPTAFYLCASIDLGEAAAEAFFGQGTRLTVV.

Ten or more counts support this clonotype. The chain recombines TRBV20-1 with TRBJ2-7; possibly TRBD1 for D (6 bases). CDR1 and CDR2 (germline): DFQATT, SNEGSKA (reference sequence). CDR3 length: 14 residues. Deletions cut 1 base from V and 6 bases from J, with 16 bases between. CDR3 DNA sequence: TGCAGTGCTAGAGTTGGGGGCAGGATGGGCGAGCAGTACTTC. Protein sequence: CSARVGGRMGEQYF.

In this sample, this clonotype turned up many times. DNA of the CDR3: TGTGCCATCAGGGAGGGCAGCCAAGAGACCCAGTACTTC. It codes for CAIREGSQETQYF. V and J are TRBV10-3 and TRBJ2-5, with a weak D call TRBD2 (6 bases). V was clipped by 6 bases and J by 1 base, with 9 bases between them. The CDR3 extends over 13 amino acids. Germline loops: CDR1 ENHRY, CDR2 SYGVKD.

The chain carries TRBV5-1 and TRBJ1-2; TRBD1 is a possible D gene (6 bases). This CDR3 is built from 14 residues. Trimming removed 3 bases at V and 7 bases at J, with 16 bases between. Germline V CDR1 and CDR2: SGHRS, YFSETQ. In DNA form, the CDR3 reads TGCGCCAGCAGCTCCTCAGGGGAGCTTAGTGGCTACACCTTC. Amino acid sequence: CASSSSGELSGYTF.

This rearrangement joins TRBV6-1 to TRBJ1-1; 8 bases fit TRBD1. The CDR3 contains 13 residues. Germline trimming cut 10 bases from V and 8 bases from J; bases unmatched to any gene: 12. From germline, CDR1 is MNHNS and CDR2 SASEGT. The CDR3 reads CAIARQGPREAFF. The CDR3 region has the DNA TGTGCCATCGCGAGACAGGGGCCCCGGGAAGCTTTCTTT.

This clonotype was detected ten times or more. The chain carries TRBV24-1 and TRBJ1-5, with D possibly being TRBD1 (5 bases). The CDR3 spans 16 residues. Looked up from germline, CDR1 is KGHDR and CDR2 is SFDVKD. V was shortened by 3 bases and J by 6 bases, with 17 bases between the two germline ends. CDR3 in DNA: TGTGCCACCAGTGATATGGACTGGGGGGACGGTCAGCCCCAGCATTTT. Protein: CATSDMDWGDGQPQHF.

This clonotype was seen ten or more times. In DNA, the CDR3 is TGTGCCAGCAGTGACCCCTTTGGGGGGGGTGCAACTAATGAAAAACTGTTTTTT. This translates into CASSDPFGGGATNEKLFF. This chain links TRBV7-2 with TRBJ1-4; tentatively, D is TRBD1 (5 bases). The germline V and J ends were trimmed by 6 bases and 0 bases, with 20 bases remaining between them. Germline values: CDR1 SGHTA, CDR2 FQGNSA. The CDR3 runs to 18 residues.

This clonotype was detected many times. An end of the junction does not agree with germline; a read error may underlie this. The chain is built from TRBV12-3 or TRBV12-4 and TRBJ2-2; 10 nucleotides line up with TRBD2. The CDR3 covers 15 residues. The CDR3 is CANSRTSGNTGELFF. The CDR3 DNA sequence: TGTGCCAACAGTCGGACTAGCGGGAACACCGGGGAGCTGTTTTTT.

This clonotype was observed at least ten times. The gene calls are TRBV20-1 and TRBJ1-1; perhaps TRBD1 as D (5 bases). This CDR3 is built from 14 residues. Between the trimmed V and J ends, which lost 2 bases and 5 bases, there was a span of 15 bases. Germline loops: CDR1 DFQATT, CDR2 SNEGSKA (reference sequence). The CDR3 loop reads CSARPYRTFTEAFF. The CDR3 DNA sequence: TGCAGTGCTAGACCCTACAGGACGTTTACTGAAGCTTTCTTT.